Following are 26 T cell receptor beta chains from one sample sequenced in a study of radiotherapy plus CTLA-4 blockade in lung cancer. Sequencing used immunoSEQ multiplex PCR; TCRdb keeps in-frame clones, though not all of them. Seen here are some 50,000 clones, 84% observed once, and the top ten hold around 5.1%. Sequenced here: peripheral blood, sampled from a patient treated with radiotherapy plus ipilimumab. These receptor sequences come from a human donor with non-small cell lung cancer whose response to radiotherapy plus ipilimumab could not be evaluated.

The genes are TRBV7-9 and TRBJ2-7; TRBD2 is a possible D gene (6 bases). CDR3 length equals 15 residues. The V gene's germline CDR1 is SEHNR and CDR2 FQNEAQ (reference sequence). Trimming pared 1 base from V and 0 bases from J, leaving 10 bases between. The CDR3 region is CASSLVRESSYEQYF. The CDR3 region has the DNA TGTGCCAGCAGCTTAGTACGGGAGAGCTCCTACGAGCAGTACTTC.

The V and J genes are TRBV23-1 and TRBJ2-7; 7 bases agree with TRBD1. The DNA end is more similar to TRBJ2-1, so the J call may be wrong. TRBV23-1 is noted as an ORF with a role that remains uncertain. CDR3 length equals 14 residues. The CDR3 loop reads CASSRDRDPDEQFF. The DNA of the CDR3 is TGCGCCAGCAGTCGGGACAGAGACCCGGATGAGCAGTTCTTC.

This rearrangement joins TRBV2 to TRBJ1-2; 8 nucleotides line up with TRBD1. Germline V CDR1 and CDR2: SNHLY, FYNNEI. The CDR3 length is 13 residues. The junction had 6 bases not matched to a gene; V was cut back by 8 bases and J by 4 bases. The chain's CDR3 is CASLIQGGYGYTF. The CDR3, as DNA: TGTGCCAGCCTAATACAGGGGGGCTATGGCTACACCTTC.

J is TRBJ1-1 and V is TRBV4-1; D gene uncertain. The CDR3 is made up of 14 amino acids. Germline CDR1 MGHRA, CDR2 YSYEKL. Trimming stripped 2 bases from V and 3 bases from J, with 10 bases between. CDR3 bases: TGCGCCAGCAGCCAATACGTAGAGGACACTGAAGCTTTCTTT. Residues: CASSQYVEDTEAFF.

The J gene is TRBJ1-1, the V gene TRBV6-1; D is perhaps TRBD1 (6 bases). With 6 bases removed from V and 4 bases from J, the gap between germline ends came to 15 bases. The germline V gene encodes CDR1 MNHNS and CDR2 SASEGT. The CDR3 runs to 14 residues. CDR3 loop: CASRAGTSITEAFF. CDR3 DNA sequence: TGTGCCAGCAGAGCCGGGACATCCATCACTGAAGCTTTCTTT.

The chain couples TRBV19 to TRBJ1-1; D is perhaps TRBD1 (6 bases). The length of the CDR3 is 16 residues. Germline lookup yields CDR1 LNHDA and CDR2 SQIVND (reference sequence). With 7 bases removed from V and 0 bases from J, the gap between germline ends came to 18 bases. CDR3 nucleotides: TGTGCCAGTAACTGGGGGCGAGCACTCATGAACACTGAAGCTTTCTTT. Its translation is CASNWGRALMNTEAFF.

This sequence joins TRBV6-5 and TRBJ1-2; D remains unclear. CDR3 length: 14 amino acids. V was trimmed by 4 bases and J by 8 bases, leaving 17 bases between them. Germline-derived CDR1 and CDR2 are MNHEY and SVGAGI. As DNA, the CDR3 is TGTGCCAGCAGTTTAAGCTTGGCCCAGCGGGGCTACACCTTC. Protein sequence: CASSLSLAQRGYTF.

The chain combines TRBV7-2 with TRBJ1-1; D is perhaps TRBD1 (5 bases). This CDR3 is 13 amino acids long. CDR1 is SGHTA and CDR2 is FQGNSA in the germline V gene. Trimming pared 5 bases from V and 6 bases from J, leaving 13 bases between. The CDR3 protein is CASSRRQTSEAFF. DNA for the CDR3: TGTGCCAGCAGCCGACGACAGACCTCTGAAGCTTTCTTT.

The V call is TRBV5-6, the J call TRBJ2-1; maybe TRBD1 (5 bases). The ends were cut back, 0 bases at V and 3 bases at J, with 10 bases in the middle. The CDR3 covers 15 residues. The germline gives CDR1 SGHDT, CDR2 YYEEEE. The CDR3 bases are TGTGCCAGCAGCTTGGCGGGCAGGGTCTACAATGAGCAGTTCTTC. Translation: CASSLAGRVYNEQFF.

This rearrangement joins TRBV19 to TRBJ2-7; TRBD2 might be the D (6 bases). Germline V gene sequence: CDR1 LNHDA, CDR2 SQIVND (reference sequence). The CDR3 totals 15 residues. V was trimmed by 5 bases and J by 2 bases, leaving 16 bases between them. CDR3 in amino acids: CASSPGGTKTYEQYF. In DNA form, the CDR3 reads TGTGCCAGTAGTCCTGGCGGGACCAAAACCTACGAGCAGTACTTC. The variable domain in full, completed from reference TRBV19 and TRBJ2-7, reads DGGITQSPKYLFRKEGQNVTLSCEQNLNHDAMYWYRQDPGQGLRLIYYSQIVNDFQKGDIAEGYSVSREKKESFPLTVTSAQKNPTAFYLCASSPGGTKTYEQYFGPGTRLTVT.

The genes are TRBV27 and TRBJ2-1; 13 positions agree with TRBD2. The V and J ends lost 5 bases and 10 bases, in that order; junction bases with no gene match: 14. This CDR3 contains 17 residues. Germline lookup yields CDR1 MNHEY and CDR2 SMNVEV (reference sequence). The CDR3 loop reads CASSDWTSGSWLAEQFF. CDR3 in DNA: TGTGCCAGCAGTGATTGGACTAGCGGGAGTTGGTTAGCGGAGCAGTTCTTC.

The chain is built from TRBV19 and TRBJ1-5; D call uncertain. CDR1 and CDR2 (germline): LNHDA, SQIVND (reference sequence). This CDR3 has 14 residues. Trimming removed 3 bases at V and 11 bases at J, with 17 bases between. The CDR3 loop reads CASSMDVGSSAQHF. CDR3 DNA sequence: TGTGCCAGTAGTATGGATGTAGGGAGTTCGGCCCAGCATTTT.

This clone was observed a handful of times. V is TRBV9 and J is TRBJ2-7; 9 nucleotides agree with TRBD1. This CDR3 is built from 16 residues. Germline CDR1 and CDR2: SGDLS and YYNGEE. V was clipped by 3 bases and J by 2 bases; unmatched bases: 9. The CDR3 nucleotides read TGTGCCAGCAGCGCAGAGACAGGGGGAGGCCCCTACGAGCAGTACTTC. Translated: CASSAETGGGPYEQYF.

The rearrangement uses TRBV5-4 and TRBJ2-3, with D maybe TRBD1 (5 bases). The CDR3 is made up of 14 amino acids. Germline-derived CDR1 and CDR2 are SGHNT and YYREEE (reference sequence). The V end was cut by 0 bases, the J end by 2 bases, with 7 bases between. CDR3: CASSLARATDTQYF. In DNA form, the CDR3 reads TGTGCCAGCAGCTTGGCCAGGGCCACAGATACGCAGTATTTT.

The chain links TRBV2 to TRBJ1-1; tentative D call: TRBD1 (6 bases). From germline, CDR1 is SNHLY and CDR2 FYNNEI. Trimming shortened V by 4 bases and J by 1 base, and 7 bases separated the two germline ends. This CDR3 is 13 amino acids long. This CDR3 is CASSARGNTEAFF. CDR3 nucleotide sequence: TGTGCCAGCAGTGCCAGGGGGAACACTGAAGCTTTCTTT.

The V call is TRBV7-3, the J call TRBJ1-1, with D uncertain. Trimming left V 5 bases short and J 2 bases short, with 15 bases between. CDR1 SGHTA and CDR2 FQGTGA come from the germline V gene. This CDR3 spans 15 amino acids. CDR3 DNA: TGTGCCAGCAGCCCCGGTGGGGAGCTAAACACTGAAGCTTTCTTT. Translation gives CASSPGGELNTEAFF.

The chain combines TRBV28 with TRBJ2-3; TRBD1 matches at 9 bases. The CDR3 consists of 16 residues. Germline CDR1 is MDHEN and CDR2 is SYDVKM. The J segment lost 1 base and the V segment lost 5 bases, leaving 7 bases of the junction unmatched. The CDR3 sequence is CASSGQGYGGTDTQYF. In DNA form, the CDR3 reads TGTGCCAGCAGTGGACAGGGGTATGGGGGCACAGATACGCAGTATTTT.

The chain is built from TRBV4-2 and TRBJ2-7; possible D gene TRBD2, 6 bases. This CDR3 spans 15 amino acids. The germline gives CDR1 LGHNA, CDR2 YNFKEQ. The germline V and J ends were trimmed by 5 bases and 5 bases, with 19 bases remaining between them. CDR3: CASSTLATGPNEQYF. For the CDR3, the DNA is TGTGCCAGCAGCACACTAGCTACGGGCCCCAACGAGCAGTACTTC.

The CDR3 DNA reads as TGTGCCAGCAGCCAAGGCTCGGGACAGTCCTACGAGCAGTACTTC. Encoded protein: CASSQGSGQSYEQYF. This sequence joins TRBV7-2 and TRBJ2-7; 7 positions match TRBD1. Germline trimming cut 5 bases from V and 1 base from J; bases unmatched to any gene: 8. CDR1 SGHTA and CDR2 FQGNSA come from the germline V gene. CDR3 size: 15 residues.

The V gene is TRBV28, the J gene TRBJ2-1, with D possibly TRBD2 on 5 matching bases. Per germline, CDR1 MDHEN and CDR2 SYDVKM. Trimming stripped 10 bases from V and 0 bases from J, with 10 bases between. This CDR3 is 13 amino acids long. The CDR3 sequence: CATNRGSYNEQFF. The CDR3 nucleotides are TGTGCCACGAACCGGGGCTCCTACAATGAGCAGTTCTTC.

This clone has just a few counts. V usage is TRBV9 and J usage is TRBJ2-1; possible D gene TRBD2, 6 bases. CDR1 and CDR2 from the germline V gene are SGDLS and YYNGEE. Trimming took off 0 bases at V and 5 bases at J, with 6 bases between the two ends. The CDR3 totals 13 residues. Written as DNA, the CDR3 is TGTGCCAGCAGCGTAGGGACTAACAATGAGCAGTTCTTC. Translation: CASSVGTNNEQFF.

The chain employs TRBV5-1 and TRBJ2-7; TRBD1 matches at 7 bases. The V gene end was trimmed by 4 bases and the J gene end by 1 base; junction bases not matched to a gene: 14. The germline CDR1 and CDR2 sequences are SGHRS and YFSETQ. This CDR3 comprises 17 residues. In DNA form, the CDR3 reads TGCGCCAGCAGCCCTACCTCCCACAGGGGCCTATCCTACGAGCAGTACTTC. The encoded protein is CASSPTSHRGLSYEQYF.

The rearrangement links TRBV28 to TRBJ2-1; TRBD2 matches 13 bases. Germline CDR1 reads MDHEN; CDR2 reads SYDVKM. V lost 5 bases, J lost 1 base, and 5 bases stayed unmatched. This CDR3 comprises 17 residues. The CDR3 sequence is CASSQGLAGTSYNEQFF. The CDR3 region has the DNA TGTGCCAGCAGTCAGGGACTAGCGGGAACTTCCTACAATGAGCAGTTCTTC.

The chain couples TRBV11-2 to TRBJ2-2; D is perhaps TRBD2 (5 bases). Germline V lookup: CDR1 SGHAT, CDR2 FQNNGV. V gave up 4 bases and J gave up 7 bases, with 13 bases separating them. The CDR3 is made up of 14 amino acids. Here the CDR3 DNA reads TGTGCCAGCAGCTCTGTAGGGAGCAACGGGGAGCTGTTTTTT. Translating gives CASSSVGSNGELFF.

CDR3 DNA: TGCGCCAGCAGCATCAGGGGGGACACTCCTAACTATGGCTACACCTTC. It specifies CASSIRGDTPNYGYTF. V and J are TRBV5-1 and TRBJ1-2; 7 bases agree with TRBD1. CDR1 is SGHRS, CDR2 YFSETQ, per germline. V lost 4 bases to trimming and J lost 0 bases; unmatched junction nucleotides: 9. This CDR3 region has 16 residues.

The CDR3 sequence: CASSPGPPSGLEYEQYF. As DNA, the CDR3 is TGTGCCAGCAGCCCCGGCCCTCCTAGCGGGTTAGAATACGAGCAGTACTTC. The genes are TRBV7-3 and TRBJ2-7, with 8 bases matching TRBD2. V gave up 5 bases and J gave up 4 bases; unmatched junction bases: 16. The germline gives CDR1 SGHTA, CDR2 FQGTGA. This CDR3 has 17 amino acids.